This T cell receptor (beta chain) was captured in a study of OX40 agonist ivuxolimab in advanced cancers. With regard to the full study: The costimulatory receptor OX40 (CD134) was targeted by ivuxolimab, a fully human IgG2 agonistic monoclonal antibody. Prior anti-PD-1, anti-PD-L1 or anti-CTLA-4 therapy was permitted, and checkpoint inhibitors had been received by less than 45% of dose-escalation patients. Of the approximately 54 patients in dose escalation, about 20 had hepatocellular carcinoma, some 15 had melanoma, 9 had renal cell carcinoma and 9 had head and neck cancer. Peripheral TCRbeta sequencing was intended to test whether TCR sequence diversity was altered and clonal T-cell expansion was caused by ivuxolimab. Intravenous ivuxolimab was administered to patients every 2 weeks at six dose levels: 0.01, 0.1, 0.3, 1.5, 3 and 10 mg/kg. The monotherapy dose-escalation portion (N ≈ 50 patients) of the phase I ivuxolimab trial is reported in the paper. Partial responses occurred in three dose-escalation patients: two with cutaneous melanoma and one with hepatocellular carcinoma. The dose-escalation cohort was almost 85% male with a mean age of about 60 years, ranging from roughly 23 to 85.

The trial excluded patients who had a history of autoimmune disease or who were on systemic immunosuppression. Peripheral blood for TCR sequencing was collected from all dose cohorts at baseline, on cycle 4 day 1, and on cycle 7 day 1. The samples were drawn from a first-in-human, open-label, multicenter phase I dose-escalation trial of ivuxolimab. Adults with locally advanced or metastatic melanoma, renal cell carcinoma, hepatocellular carcinoma or head and neck squamous cell carcinoma were enrolled in the trial. Before TCR sequencing, CD4+ and CD8+ T cells were separately sorted from peripheral blood. The CDR3 spans 16 residues, from the cysteine through the phenylalanine. Only the CDR3 portion is preserved as DNA: 48 bases, with reading frame beginning at the first base. The germline V gene (reference sequence) sets CDR1 to SEHNR and CDR2 to FQNEAQ. Trimming removed 1 base from V and 5 bases from J; the gene matches leave 9 bases unexplained.

As concerns this clone: Its antigen is unknown. Base-call qualities are not available, and no considerably larger clone is one nucleotide away.

General study outcomes and caveats: In the 0.1-3.0 mg/kg groups, partial responders were among the patients with the lowest normalized peripheral clonal expansion, particularly in CD8+ T cells. Low levels of normalized T-cell clonal expansion were also shown by some nonresponding patients. After ivuxolimab, CD8+ T cells had more expanded clones than CD4+ T cells on average. Antigen specificity was not determined for the clonally expanded peripheral T cells. At doses of 0.1 to 3.0 mg/kg, clonal expansion of both CD4+ and CD8+ blood T cells was observed from baseline to week 6.

Genomic DNA was extracted from sorted cells for sequencing of the TCRbeta CDR3 region. TCRbeta CDR3 regions were sequenced using the immunoSEQ Assay. This is the immuneACCESS table as TCRdb keeps it, with only in-frame sequences that have V and J called. A part of the clones is gone; compared with another copy, unresolved V genes explain less than half, and the rest is unexplained. Here the sample has more than 45,000 clones; roughly 88% occur a single time. 3.5% of the sample lies in the top ten. The sequence links TRBV7-9 to TRBJ2-7; TRBD1 aligns with 9 central bases. This clonotype originated in an adult with an advanced solid tumor such as melanoma, head and neck, liver or kidney cancer. The sequences come from CD4+ or CD8+ T cells sorted from blood, collected in a trial of the OX40 agonist ivuxolimab. This receptor carries the CDR3 CASSLVGGTGKDEQYF. The bases are TGTGCCAGCAGCTTAGTAGGCGGGACAGGGAAGGACGAGCAGTACTTC. With the portions outside the CDR3 filled from the reference TRBV7-9 and TRBJ2-7 genes, the complete variable region becomes DTGVSQNPRHKITKRGQNVTFRCDPISEHNRLYWYRQTLGQGPEFLTYFQNEAQLEKSRLLSDRFSAERPKGSFSTLEIQRTEQGDSAMYLCASSLVGGTGKDEQYFGPGTRLTVT.